The source of this TCR beta chain is a study of blood T cell repertoires in COVID-19. A single count supports this clone. V was shortened by 0 bases and J by 9 bases, with 15 bases between the two germline ends. The CDR3 spans 14 residues. Germline lookup yields CDR1 SGDLS and CDR2 YYNGEE. TCRdb's table, derived via immunoSEQ multiplex PCR, lists solely in-frame clones and lacks some. This table holds roughly 87,000 clones, around nine tenths found once. The material sequenced was peripheral blood. This chain joins TRBV9 and TRBJ1-1; D may be TRBD1 (6 bases). The TCR originated in a man aged 35 to 55 with acute or convalescent COVID-19. As DNA, the CDR3 is TGTGCCAGCAGCGTAGGGGTGGCGGGGGGGCAAGCTTTCTTT. It translates to CASSVGVAGGQAFF.